This is a list of T cell receptor beta chains from one sample in a study of response to subunit inactivated influenza vaccine. One entry per CDR3 protein, called by TCRdb with MiXCR from the RT-PCR reads. The sample yields around 580,000 distinct CDR3 sequences, 14% seen once. The specimen was PBMCs from blood, collected roughly 12 days after vaccination. The receptors were sampled from a man over 45 who received an inactivated influenza vaccine. CDR3s include the opening cysteine and the closing phenylalanine or tryptophan. The D gene is left open where the match is weak. Expanded clones are given a class, and other clones once, few, many or no size at all.

size	D	V	J	CDR3	DNA
many	.	TRBV12-3/TRBV12-4	TRBJ1-1	CASSLGPGVGSEAFF	TGTGCCAGCAGTTTAGGGCCGGGGGTAGGCTCTGAAGCTTTCTTT
few	TRBD1	TRBV10-3	TRBJ2-6	CAISDTGAGANVLTF	TGTGCCATCAGTGACACAGGGGCTGGGGCCAACGTCCTGACTTTC
few	.	TRBV7-2	TRBJ2-3	CASNRGARDTQYF	TGTGCCAGCAACCGGGGTGCGCGAGATACGCAGTATTTT
.	.	TRBV7-2	TRBJ1-6	CASSSMGSKNSPLHF	TGTGCCAGCAGCTCAATGGGCTCAAAGAATTCACCCCTCCACTTT
few	TRBD1	TRBV5-1	TRBJ2-4	CASSTDRDKNIQYF	TGCGCCAGCAGCACCGACAGGGACAAAAACATTCAGTACTTC
many	.	TRBV5-1	TRBJ1-1	CASSLRDSRNTEAFF	TGCGCCAGCAGCCTCAGGGATAGTAGGAACACTGAAGCTTTCTTT
many	.	TRBV12-3/TRBV12-4	TRBJ1-5	CASRTTYISNQPQHF	TGTGCCAGCAGGACTACATATATCAGCAATCAGCCCCAGCATTTT
.	TRBD2	TRBV20-1	TRBJ2-1	CSAVTGTSVGNEQFF	TGCAGTGCTGTTACCGGGACTAGTGTGGGGAATGAGCAGTTCTTC
.	.	TRBV27	TRBJ2-7	CASSPTGRRPYEQYF	TGTGCCAGCAGTCCCACTGGTAGAAGACCATACGAGCAGTACTTC
.	.	TRBV30	TRBJ1-6	CAWTLGGAYSPLHF	TGTGCCTGGACCTTAGGGGGGGCTTATTCACCCCTCCACTTT
many	.	TRBV4-3	TRBJ2-5	CASSLPMRVQETQYF	TGCGCCAGCAGCCTTCCTATGAGGGTTCAAGAGACCCAGTACTTC
many	.	TRBV5-1	TRBJ2-2	CASSFSPGFGELFF	TGCGCCAGCAGCTTTTCCCCGGGGTTCGGGGAGCTGTTTTTT
few	TRBD2	TRBV10-3	TRBJ2-5	CAIRGGAEETQYF	TGTGCCATCCGCGGGGGGGCCGAAGAGACCCAGTACTTC
.	.	TRBV7-3	TRBJ2-2	CASSLTGAGGTGELFF	TGTGCCAGCAGCTTAACAGGGGCAGGCGGAACCGGGGAGCTGTTTTTT
many	.	TRBV7-2	TRBJ2-1	CASSLRGEQFF	TGTGCCAGCAGCCTAAGAGGTGAGCAGTTCTTC
.	.	TRBV7-8	TRBJ2-2	CASSAGRTSGTGELFF	TGTGCCAGCAGCGCCGGACGGACCTCGGGCACCGGGGAGCTGTTTTTT
many	.	TRBV7-2	TRBJ2-7	CASSRDRSSYEQYF	TGTGCCAGCAGCCGAGACAGGAGCTCCTACGAGCAGTACTTC
few	TRBD2	TRBV15	TRBJ2-3	CATRLAGLDTQYF	TGTGCCACCAGACTAGCGGGGTTAGATACGCAGTATTTT
few	.	TRBV7-2	TRBJ2-2	CASIPSGGIVGELFF	TGTGCCAGCATCCCATCGGGGGGCATAGTCGGGGAGCTGTTTTTT
many	TRBD1	TRBV12-3/TRBV12-4	TRBJ1-6	CASSRTGGTYNSPLHF	TGTGCCAGCAGTCGCACAGGGGGTACCTATAATTCACCCCTCCACTTT
many	TRBD1	TRBV4-2	TRBJ2-1	CASSQDETGVGEQFF	TGTGCCAGCAGCCAAGATGAAACAGGGGTTGGTGAGCAGTTCTTC
.	.	TRBV5-1	TRBJ2-5	CASSSLRGGETQYF	TGCGCCAGCAGCTCCCTGAGGGGCGGAGAGACCCAGTACTTC
few	.	TRBV6-2/TRBV6-3	TRBJ2-5	CASSYKGFTETQYF	TGTGCCAGCAGTTACAAGGGGTTTACGGAGACCCAGTACTTC
few	.	TRBV5-4	TRBJ2-7	CASSGGISQEQYF	TGTGCCAGCAGCGGCGGGATCTCTCAGGAGCAGTACTTC
few	.	TRBV5-6	TRBJ2-7	CASSFLADEQYF	TGTGCCAGCAGCTTCTTGGCAGACGAGCAGTACTTC
.	.	TRBV11-2	TRBJ2-7	CASSLDSARSYEQYF	TGTGCCAGCAGCTTAGATTCGGCCAGGTCCTACGAGCAGTACTTC
.	TRBD1	TRBV28	TRBJ1-6	CASRPVTGDHWWGSPLHF	TGTGCCAGCAGACCCGTAACAGGGGACCACTGGTGGGGTTCACCCCTCCACTTT
.	TRBD2	TRBV20-1	TRBJ2-5	CSAFSLSGVGETQYF	TGCAGTGCTTTCTCCCTTAGCGGGGTTGGAGAGACCCAGTACTTC
many	TRBD1	TRBV5-6	TRBJ2-1	CASNGQGAPYNEQFF	TGTGCCAGCAACGGACAGGGAGCGCCCTACAATGAGCAGTTCTTC
.	.	TRBV5-6	TRBJ2-7	CASSLGIAFSYEQYF	TGTGCCAGCAGCCTGGGGATTGCTTTCTCCTACGAGCAGTACTTC
few	TRBD2	TRBV7-2	TRBJ2-1	CASSLGGSVNEQFF	TGTGCCAGCAGCTTGGGCGGGAGTGTAAATGAGCAGTTCTTC
.	TRBD1	TRBV19	TRBJ2-7	CASTKRQGMAYEQYF	TGTGCCAGTACCAAAAGACAGGGTATGGCGTACGAGCAGTACTTC
.	TRBD1	TRBV4-3	TRBJ1-1	CASSQDLQGNVRNTEAFF	TGCGCCAGCAGCCAAGATTTACAGGGGAATGTGAGGAACACTGAAGCTTTCTTT
few	TRBD2	TRBV11-2	TRBJ2-1	CASSSTSGGLYNEQFF	TGTGCCAGCAGCTCCACCTCGGGGGGGCTCTACAATGAGCAGTTCTTC
many	.	TRBV7-2	TRBJ2-3	CASSLVVASRSTDTQYF	TGTGCCAGCAGCTTAGTCGTGGCTAGTCGCAGCACAGATACGCAGTATTTT
many	TRBD2	TRBV29-1	TRBJ2-3	CSAGLAGGLGTQYF	TGCAGCGCCGGACTAGCGGGGGGGCTGGGTACGCAGTATTTT
.	.	TRBV7-2	TRBJ1-2	CASSSRSGGLGYTF	TGTGCCAGCAGCAGCCGTTCCGGGGGCCTTGGCTACACCTTC
.	TRBD1	TRBV5-1	TRBJ1-6	CASSPTGADSPLHF	TGCGCCAGCAGCCCTACAGGGGCGGATTCACCCCTCCACTTT
.	TRBD1	TRBV3-1	TRBJ1-1	CASSTYRGTEAFF	TGTGCCAGCAGTACCTACAGGGGGACTGAAGCTTTCTTT
.	.	TRBV28	TRBJ1-5	CASSAMTDRQPQHF	TGTGCCAGCAGTGCAATGACTGACCGACAGCCCCAGCATTTT